The rows below give T cell receptor beta chains drawn from one sample of a study of T cells in Graves' hyperthyroidism and ophthalmopathy. TCRdb processed the multiplex PCR reads anew with MiXCR; each CDR3 protein has one entry. This sample has more than 450,000 distinct CDR3 sequences, with 12% to 15% found just once. Sequenced material: blood. These receptors were taken from a woman in her thirties or forties with Graves' hyperthyroidism. CDR3s include the opening cysteine and the closing phenylalanine or tryptophan. Fields, in order: clone size, D gene, J gene, V gene, CDR3 protein, CDR3 DNA. A D gene is named only where the DNA matches it firmly. A clone size is listed for some rows: how often the clone was seen (once, few, many), or a class if it is expanded.

abundance: few
d_gene: TRBD2
j_gene: TRBJ2-7
v_gene: TRBV19
CDR3aa: CASSTGLRSEQYF
CDR3nt: TGTGCCAGTAGTACGGGACTACGCTCCGAGCAGTACTTC

abundance: many
d_gene: TRBD1
j_gene: TRBJ2-3
v_gene: TRBV28
CDR3aa: CASSSLGGDRERADTQYF
CDR3nt: TGTGCCAGCAGTTCCCTGGGAGGGGACAGGGAGCGTGCAGATACGCAGTATTTT

abundance: many
d_gene: NA
j_gene: TRBJ2-7
v_gene: TRBV3-1
CDR3aa: CASSPSSIYEQYF
CDR3nt: TGTGCCAGCAGCCCTAGTTCCATATACGAGCAGTACTTC

abundance: many
d_gene: NA
j_gene: TRBJ2-7
v_gene: TRBV28
CDR3aa: CASTWGRYEQYF
CDR3nt: TGTGCCAGCACCTGGGGGAGGTACGAGCAGTACTTC

abundance: NA
d_gene: TRBD2
j_gene: TRBJ2-1
v_gene: TRBV28
CDR3aa: CASSLSAGGSLYNEQFF
CDR3nt: TGTGCCAGCAGTTTATCGGCGGGAGGGAGTCTCTACAATGAGCAGTTCTTC

abundance: many
d_gene: NA
j_gene: TRBJ2-1
v_gene: TRBV5-1
CDR3aa: CASSLASRHYNEQFF
CDR3nt: TGCGCCAGCAGCTTGGCTAGCCGGCACTACAATGAGCAGTTCTTC

abundance: many
d_gene: NA
j_gene: TRBJ2-5
v_gene: TRBV6-1
CDR3aa: CASSEGWLAETQYF
CDR3nt: TGTGCCAGCAGTGAAGGTTGGCTTGCAGAGACCCAGTACTTC

abundance: NA
d_gene: TRBD2
j_gene: TRBJ2-2
v_gene: TRBV5-1
CDR3aa: CASSLASSGSSPTGELFF
CDR3nt: TGCGCCAGCAGCTTGGCCTCGAGCGGGAGTTCGCCCACCGGGGAGCTGTTTTTT

abundance: many
d_gene: NA
j_gene: TRBJ2-7
v_gene: TRBV29-1
CDR3aa: CSVVRGGEQYF
CDR3nt: TGCAGCGTTGTTAGGGGTGGCGAGCAGTACTTC

abundance: many
d_gene: TRBD2
j_gene: TRBJ2-5
v_gene: TRBV15
CDR3aa: CATSRLITPGLAGDQETQYF
CDR3nt: TGTGCCACCAGCAGACTAATCACTCCGGGACTAGCGGGCGACCAAGAGACCCAGTACTTC

abundance: NA
d_gene: TRBD1
j_gene: TRBJ2-2
v_gene: TRBV27
CDR3aa: CASSYGTGIGELFF
CDR3nt: TGTGCCAGCAGTTATGGGACAGGGATCGGGGAGCTGTTTTTT

abundance: NA
d_gene: NA
j_gene: TRBJ2-3
v_gene: TRBV28
CDR3aa: CASSLYGEGTDTQYF
CDR3nt: TGTGCCAGCAGTTTATACGGGGAAGGCACAGATACGCAGTATTTT

abundance: many
d_gene: NA
j_gene: TRBJ2-7
v_gene: TRBV20-1
CDR3aa: CSARATRAVTSYEQYF
CDR3nt: TGCAGTGCTAGAGCTACGAGGGCAGTGACCTCCTACGAGCAGTACTTC

abundance: NA
d_gene: NA
j_gene: TRBJ1-1
v_gene: TRBV29-1
CDR3aa: CSASGHSNTEAFF
CDR3nt: TGCAGCGCATCGGGACACTCGAACACTGAAGCTTTCTTT

abundance: many
d_gene: TRBD1
j_gene: TRBJ2-7
v_gene: TRBV7-2
CDR3aa: CASSYTDRVQYF
CDR3nt: TGTGCCAGCAGCTACACGGACAGGGTGCAGTACTTC

abundance: few
d_gene: NA
j_gene: TRBJ2-7
v_gene: TRBV10-3
CDR3aa: CAISDPGLAARGDYEQYF
CDR3nt: TGTGCCATCAGTGACCCGGGTTTGGCAGCACGAGGAGACTACGAGCAGTACTTC

abundance: NA
d_gene: NA
j_gene: TRBJ2-2
v_gene: TRBV7-2
CDR3aa: CASSLDLAGELFF
CDR3nt: TGTGCCAGCAGCTTAGATCTGGCCGGGGAGCTGTTTTTT

abundance: many
d_gene: NA
j_gene: TRBJ1-4
v_gene: TRBV27
CDR3aa: CASSLWGAGEKLFF
CDR3nt: TGTGCCAGCAGTTTATGGGGGGCTGGGGAAAAACTGTTTTTT

abundance: NA
d_gene: TRBD2
j_gene: TRBJ2-3
v_gene: TRBV7-2
CDR3aa: CASSLVRGLAGGDTDTQYF
CDR3nt: TGTGCCAGCAGCTTAGTCCGGGGACTAGCGGGAGGTGATACAGATACGCAGTATTTT

abundance: many
d_gene: NA
j_gene: TRBJ2-2
v_gene: TRBV7-2
CDR3aa: CASSLRKGNTGELFF
CDR3nt: TGTGCCAGCAGCTTACGTAAAGGGAACACCGGGGAGCTGTTTTTT

abundance: many
d_gene: TRBD1
j_gene: TRBJ2-7
v_gene: TRBV10-3
CDR3aa: CAISESLDRLSYEQYF
CDR3nt: TGTGCCATCAGTGAGTCGTTGGACAGGCTCTCCTACGAGCAGTACTTC

abundance: NA
d_gene: NA
j_gene: TRBJ1-1
v_gene: TRBV27
CDR3aa: CASSSDGSEAFF
CDR3nt: TGTGCCAGCAGTTCAGACGGTTCTGAAGCTTTCTTT

abundance: once
d_gene: TRBD1
j_gene: TRBJ1-5
v_gene: TRBV6-1
CDR3aa: CASKSGTGYFQPQHF
CDR3nt: TGTGCCAGCAAATCCGGGACAGGGTATTTTCAGCCCCAGCATTTT

abundance: few
d_gene: TRBD2
j_gene: TRBJ2-2
v_gene: TRBV18
CDR3aa: CASSPPPGGGTGELFF
CDR3nt: TGTGCCAGCTCACCACCGCCCGGCGGGGGGACCGGGGAGCTGTTTTTT

abundance: NA
d_gene: NA
j_gene: TRBJ1-1
v_gene: TRBV6-2/TRBV6-3
CDR3aa: CASRDGHTEAFF
CDR3nt: TGTGCCAGCAGAGACGGGCACACTGAAGCTTTCTTT

abundance: many
d_gene: TRBD1
j_gene: TRBJ1-1
v_gene: TRBV7-9
CDR3aa: CASTGTGDTEAFF
CDR3nt: TGTGCCAGCACCGGGACAGGGGACACTGAAGCTTTCTTT

abundance: few
d_gene: TRBD1
j_gene: TRBJ1-5
v_gene: TRBV6-1
CDR3aa: CASRRTGNNQPQHF
CDR3nt: TGTGCCAGCAGGAGGACAGGGAACAATCAGCCCCAGCATTTT

abundance: many
d_gene: NA
j_gene: TRBJ2-7
v_gene: TRBV6-1
CDR3aa: CASTGWRQSSYEQYF
CDR3nt: TGTGCCAGCACTGGATGGCGGCAGAGCTCCTACGAGCAGTACTTC

abundance: NA
d_gene: NA
j_gene: TRBJ2-1
v_gene: TRBV9
CDR3aa: CASSAPLRSGPSYNEQFF
CDR3nt: TGTGCCAGCAGCGCCCCTCTTCGGAGCGGGCCCTCCTACAATGAGCAGTTCTTC

abundance: few
d_gene: NA
j_gene: TRBJ2-7
v_gene: TRBV7-6
CDR3aa: CASSLSGPLDEQYF
CDR3nt: TGTGCCAGCAGCTTATCCGGGCCCCTAGACGAGCAGTACTTC

abundance: many
d_gene: NA
j_gene: TRBJ2-1
v_gene: TRBV12-3/TRBV12-4
CDR3aa: CASRGGSRNEQFF
CDR3nt: TGTGCCAGCAGAGGGGGTTCGAGGAATGAGCAGTTCTTC

abundance: many
d_gene: NA
j_gene: TRBJ2-7
v_gene: TRBV20-1
CDR3aa: CSASGGYEQYF
CDR3nt: TGCAGTGCTAGTGGTGGCTACGAGCAGTACTTC

abundance: NA
d_gene: NA
j_gene: TRBJ1-3
v_gene: TRBV19
CDR3aa: CASSIGVGGNTIYF
CDR3nt: TGTGCCAGTAGTATAGGAGTCGGCGGAAACACCATATATTTT

abundance: NA
d_gene: TRBD2
j_gene: TRBJ2-7
v_gene: TRBV13
CDR3aa: CAGSLSGSGEQYF
CDR3nt: TGTGCCGGCAGCCTTAGCGGGAGCGGCGAGCAGTACTTC

abundance: many
d_gene: TRBD2
j_gene: TRBJ2-1
v_gene: TRBV13
CDR3aa: CASSLDPGLAAREQFF
CDR3nt: TGTGCCAGCAGCTTAGATCCGGGACTAGCCGCAAGGGAGCAGTTCTTC

abundance: many
d_gene: TRBD2
j_gene: TRBJ2-1
v_gene: TRBV18
CDR3aa: CASSAIAGGTSYNEQFF
CDR3nt: TGTGCCAGCTCAGCAATAGCGGGAGGTACCTCCTACAATGAGCAGTTCTTC

abundance: many
d_gene: TRBD1
j_gene: TRBJ2-6
v_gene: TRBV30
CDR3aa: CAWKTGYSSGANVLTF
CDR3nt: TGTGCCTGGAAGACAGGGTATTCTTCTGGGGCCAACGTCCTGACTTTC

abundance: NA
d_gene: NA
j_gene: TRBJ2-4
v_gene: TRBV20-1
CDR3aa: CSAVDRPLAKNIQYF
CDR3nt: TGCAGTGCGGTTGACAGACCACTAGCCAAAAACATTCAGTACTTC

abundance: many
d_gene: NA
j_gene: TRBJ1-2
v_gene: TRBV28
CDR3aa: CASSLSPGGRGYTF
CDR3nt: TGTGCCAGCAGCCTGTCGCCGGGGGGACGTGGCTACACCTTC

abundance: few
d_gene: TRBD1
j_gene: TRBJ2-7
v_gene: TRBV6-1
CDR3aa: CASIRDRSFYEQYF
CDR3nt: TGTGCCAGCATCCGGGACAGGTCTTTCTACGAGCAGTACTTC

abundance: many
d_gene: TRBD2
j_gene: TRBJ2-7
v_gene: TRBV20-1
CDR3aa: CSASEAREVSEQYF
CDR3nt: TGCAGTGCTAGTGAGGCGCGGGAGGTTAGTGAGCAGTACTTC

abundance: many
d_gene: NA
j_gene: TRBJ1-4
v_gene: TRBV20-1
CDR3aa: CSARDGGVGEKLFF
CDR3nt: TGCAGTGCTAGAGATGGGGGTGTAGGTGAAAAACTGTTTTTT

abundance: many
d_gene: NA
j_gene: TRBJ1-2
v_gene: TRBV27
CDR3aa: CASSFVPARTGGYTF
CDR3nt: TGTGCCAGCAGTTTTGTGCCCGCCAGGACGGGAGGCTACACCTTC

abundance: NA
d_gene: TRBD2
j_gene: TRBJ2-1
v_gene: TRBV7-9
CDR3aa: CASSPHGRESIDEQFF
CDR3nt: TGTGCCAGCAGCCCCCATGGGCGGGAGTCTATAGATGAGCAGTTCTTC

abundance: many
d_gene: TRBD2
j_gene: TRBJ2-3
v_gene: TRBV3-1
CDR3aa: CASSQDPLAGITDTQYF
CDR3nt: TGTGCCAGCAGCCAAGATCCATTAGCGGGGATCACAGATACGCAGTATTTT

abundance: many
d_gene: NA
j_gene: TRBJ1-6
v_gene: TRBV10-1
CDR3aa: CASSEGSQRDSPLHF
CDR3nt: TGCGCCAGCAGTGAGGGGAGCCAAAGGGATTCACCCCTCCACTTT

abundance: NA
d_gene: NA
j_gene: TRBJ2-7
v_gene: TRBV12-3/TRBV12-4
CDR3aa: CASSRRLEGYEQYF
CDR3nt: TGTGCCAGCAGTAGGCGTCTTGAGGGTTACGAGCAGTACTTC

abundance: many
d_gene: TRBD2
j_gene: TRBJ2-7
v_gene: TRBV28
CDR3aa: CASRGLAVSYEQYF
CDR3nt: TGTGCCAGCAGGGGACTAGCGGTATCCTACGAGCAGTACTTC

abundance: many
d_gene: NA
j_gene: TRBJ2-7
v_gene: TRBV28
CDR3aa: CASSPRGGMSYEQYF
CDR3nt: TGTGCCAGCAGTCCGAGGGGGGGAATGTCCTACGAGCAGTACTTC

abundance: many
d_gene: TRBD2
j_gene: TRBJ2-7
v_gene: TRBV6-2/TRBV6-3
CDR3aa: CASSYEPQSQREGLGWLYEQYF
CDR3nt: TGTGCCAGCAGTTACGAACCCCAGTCCCAGCGGGAGGGCCTAGGTTGGCTTTACGAGCAGTACTTC

abundance: NA
d_gene: NA
j_gene: TRBJ1-4
v_gene: TRBV13
CDR3aa: CATSRGNEKLFF
CDR3nt: TGTGCCACCTCGAGGGGGAATGAAAAACTGTTTTTT

abundance: few
d_gene: TRBD2
j_gene: TRBJ2-1
v_gene: TRBV29-1
CDR3aa: CSVVGGESTTYNEQFF
CDR3nt: TGCAGCGTTGTTGGGGGGGAAAGCACTACCTACAATGAGCAGTTCTTC

abundance: many
d_gene: NA
j_gene: TRBJ1-1
v_gene: TRBV19
CDR3aa: CASSDSLNTEAFF
CDR3nt: TGTGCCAGTAGCGACAGCCTGAACACTGAAGCTTTCTTT